What follows are 23 T cell receptor beta chains derived from one specimen sequenced in a study of somatic mutations in cytotoxic T cells in rheumatoid arthritis. TCRdb's table, derived via immunoSEQ multiplex PCR, lists solely in-frame clones and lacks some. The repertoire holds 10,000 to 15,000 clones, with 70% to 85% as singletons. Source material: CD8+ T cells sorted from blood. Every receptor here comes from a man aged 65 to 85 in good health.

The genes are TRBV11-2 and TRBJ2-1; 9 nucleotides align to TRBD2. Trimming removed 4 bases from V and 1 base from J; junction bases left unmatched: 2. Germline V lookup: CDR1 SGHAT, CDR2 FQNNGV. CDR3 size: 15 residues. The CDR3 DNA is TGTGCCAGCAGCTATACTAGCGGGTCCTACAATGAGCAGTTCTTC. Residues: CASSYTSGSYNEQFF.

The DNA for the CDR3 is TGCAGCGTTGAAGATCCGGACAGGGGCTCCCTTAATGAGCAGTTCTTC. This sequence encodes CSVEDPDRGSLNEQFF. The chain uses TRBV29-1 and TRBJ2-1, with TRBD1 matching 9 bases. The CDR3 extends over 16 amino acids. V shed 0 bases, J shed 7 bases, and the junction held 10 bases outside the gene matches. The germline V gene has CDR1 SQVTM and CDR2 ANQGSEA.

V is TRBV5-6 and J is TRBJ1-6; D not resolved. The germline gives CDR1 SGHDT, CDR2 YYEEEE. V was shortened by 2 bases and J by 8 bases, with 14 bases between the two germline ends. CDR3 length: 15 residues. The CDR3 protein is CASSFGQAPYSPLHF. DNA for the CDR3: TGTGCCAGCAGCTTCGGGCAGGCCCCTTATTCACCCCTCCACTTT. Looking up the rest from reference TRBV5-6 and TRBJ1-6 gives the full variable domain: DAGVTQSPTHLIKTRGQQVTLRCSPKSGHDTVSWYQQALGQGPQFIFQYYEEEERQRGNFPDRFSGHQFPNYSSELNVNALLLGDSALYLCASSFGQAPYSPLHFGNGTRLTVT.

This chain links TRBV29-1 with TRBJ2-7; tentative D call: TRBD2 (7 bases). Germline CDR1 and CDR2: SQVTM and ANQGSEA. CDR3 length: 13 residues. Trimming cost V 3 bases and J 0 bases, with 9 bases left between them. The CDR3 DNA reads TGCAGCGTTGAGGGGGGGCACTCCTACGAGCAGTACTTC. Translating gives CSVEGGHSYEQYF.

The chain links TRBV7-5 to TRBJ2-7. TRBV7-5 is listed as a pseudogene. The CDR3 runs to 13 residues. CDR3 DNA sequence: TGTGCCAGCAGGGACGGACTTTCCTACGAGCAGTACTTC. Amino acid sequence: CASRDGLSYEQYF.

The V and J genes are TRBV6-6 and TRBJ2-3; the D is unclear. The V end lost 1 base, the J end lost 3 bases, and 8 bases lay between the germline ends. Per the germline V gene, CDR1 is MNHNY and CDR2 is SVGAGI (reference sequence). This CDR3 comprises 14 residues. CDR3 sequence (DNA): TGTGCCAGCAGTTACTACCGGGTAACAGATACGCAGTATTTT. Encoded protein: CASSYYRVTDTQYF.

The chain has TRBV4-3 and TRBJ2-4, with a tentative D call TRBD1 (5 bases). Germline V gene data show CDR1 as LGHNA and CDR2 as YSLEER. V was pared by 0 bases and J by 3 bases, with 15 bases between. The CDR3 loop spans 17 amino acids. The CDR3 sequence is CASSQDPPRVGKNIQYF. In nucleotides, the CDR3 is TGCGCCAGCAGCCAAGATCCCCCCAGGGTTGGCAAAAACATTCAGTACTTC.

The chain has TRBV7-2 and TRBJ2-7, with 11 nucleotides matching TRBD2. The CDR3 covers 15 residues. V lost 7 bases and J lost 2; bases outside the gene matches: 7. From germline, CDR1 is SGHTA and CDR2 FQGNSA. The CDR3 reads CASNGGLAEAYEQYF. DNA of the CDR3: TGTGCCAGCAACGGGGGACTAGCGGAAGCCTACGAGCAGTACTTC. Filled out from reference TRBV7-2 and TRBJ2-7, the complete variable domain reads GAGVSQSPSNKVTEKGKDVELRCDPISGHTALYWYRQSLGQGLEFLIYFQGNSAPDKSGLPSDRFSAERTGGSVSTLTIQRTQQEDSAVYLCASNGGLAEAYEQYFGPGTRLTVT.

This clone has only one observation. The rearrangement uses TRBV6-1 and TRBJ2-2, with D uncertain. The germline V gene encodes CDR1 MNHNS and CDR2 SASEGT. Trimming took 1 base from V and 6 from J, leaving 15 bases between them. The CDR3 loop spans 16 amino acids. CDR3 bases: TGTGCCAGCAGTGAAGAACGCGGCGCGACACCCGGGGAGCTGTTTTTT. Translation gives CASSEERGATPGELFF.

This clone was observed once. The identical CDR3 is also encoded by other nucleotide sequences in the sample. The chain combines TRBV19 with TRBJ2-7, with TRBD2 matching 10 bases. Germline values: CDR1 LNHDA, CDR2 SQIVND (reference sequence). The CDR3 consists of 15 residues. Trimming removed 3 bases from V and 1 base from J; junction bases left unmatched: 3. The CDR3 protein is CASSILAGESYEQYF. The CDR3 nucleotides read TGTGCCAGTAGTATCCTAGCGGGAGAATCCTACGAGCAGTACTTC.

The gene calls are TRBV28 and TRBJ2-7; 12 nucleotides align to TRBD2. This CDR3 is 16 amino acids long. V was pared by 3 bases and J by 4 bases, with 7 bases of the junction left unmatched. CDR1 is MDHEN and CDR2 is SYDVKM in the germline V gene. The CDR3, as DNA: TGTGCCAGCAGTTTGCCCCCCCTAGCGGGAGGGTACGAGCAGTACTTC. Its translation: CASSLPPLAGGYEQYF.

This clone turned up a few times. The chain carries TRBV4-3 and TRBJ2-7, with 7 bases identical to TRBD2. Germline V CDR1 and CDR2: LGHNA, YSLEER. CDR3 length: 14 amino acids. Losses at the gene ends were 4 bases for V and 3 bases for J; bases not matched to a gene: 6. The CDR3 protein is CASSPTTGGYEQYF. In DNA, the CDR3 is TGCGCCAGCAGCCCCACCACGGGGGGCTACGAGCAGTACTTC.

The sample holds a few counts of this clone. The chain links TRBV9 to TRBJ1-5; TRBD1 matches 7 bases. Germline CDR1 is SGDLS and CDR2 is YYNGEE. The CDR3 sequence is 12 residues long. The V segment lost 0 bases and the J segment 10 bases; nucleotides outside the gene matches: 1. This CDR3 is CASSVEGGPQHF. CDR3 in DNA: TGTGCCAGCAGCGTAGAAGGGGGCCCCCAGCATTTT.

This clone was observed a single time. The rearrangement links TRBV4-3 to TRBJ2-1, with TRBD2 as a possible D gene (5 bases). Deletions cut 1 base from V and 9 bases from J, with 16 bases between. The length of the CDR3 is 15 residues. Germline V gives CDR1 LGHNA, CDR2 YSLEER. The CDR3 DNA sequence: TGCGCCAGCAGCCAAGGACGGGGTATCTCCACTGAGCAGTTCTTC. Protein sequence: CASSQGRGISTEQFF.

This clone was counted a few times. DNA for the CDR3: TGCAGCGGGGAGGAGGGCTACACCTTC. Amino acid sequence: CSGEEGYTF. The V call is TRBV29-1, the J call TRBJ1-2; D call uncertain. Trimming removed 7 bases at V and 8 bases at J, with 8 bases between. Germline V lookup: CDR1 SQVTM, CDR2 ANQGSEA. The CDR3 covers 9 residues.

The chain joins TRBV30 to TRBJ1-4, with 12 bases aligning to TRBD1. CDR3 length: 15 amino acids. V lost 0 bases, J lost 7 bases, and 3 bases stayed unmatched. Germline V CDR1 and CDR2: GTSNPN, SVGIG (reference sequence). The CDR3 region is CAWSVGTGGSEKLFF. CDR3 coding DNA: TGTGCCTGGAGTGTAGGGACAGGGGGCAGTGAAAAACTGTTTTTT.

The rearrangement links TRBV7-6 to TRBJ2-7, with unresolved D. The CDR3 is 12 amino acids. V was pared by 5 bases and J by 4 bases, with 9 bases between. Germline V gene data show CDR1 as SGHVS and CDR2 as FNYEAQ. CDR3 amino acids: CASSLDLYEQYF. The CDR3 DNA reads as TGTGCCAGCAGCCTTGACCTTTACGAGCAGTACTTC.

The chain combines TRBV7-6 with TRBJ1-4; 9 bases map to TRBD1. Unmatched junction bases numbered 6, after V lost 5 bases and J lost 8 bases. The length of the CDR3 is 14 residues. The germline CDR1 and CDR2 sequences are SGHVS and FNYEAQ. In DNA form, the CDR3 reads TGTGCCAGCAGCCAGGGACAGGGATTCGAAAAACTGTTTTTT. It yields the protein CASSQGQGFEKLFF.

The CDR3 reads CASSLGVSYEQYF. As DNA, the CDR3 is TGTGCCAGCAGCCTTGGAGTCTCCTACGAGCAGTACTTC. The rearrangement links TRBV5-8 to TRBJ2-7; D not certain. The V gene's germline CDR1 is SGHTS and CDR2 YDEGEE. Trimming stripped 4 bases from V and 0 bases from J, with 8 bases between. The CDR3 sequence is 13 residues long.

CDR3 region: CASAGTSDEQYF. CDR3 bases: TGTGCCAGCGCCGGGACTAGCGACGAGCAGTACTTC. V usage is TRBV9 and J usage is TRBJ2-7; the match to TRBD2 covers 10 bases. V shed 7 bases, J shed 5 bases, and the junction held 3 bases outside the gene matches. This CDR3 is built from 12 residues. The V gene's germline CDR1 is SGDLS and CDR2 YYNGEE.

The rearrangement uses TRBV6-5 and TRBJ1-3; TRBD1 agrees at 9 bases. V lost 4 bases to trimming and J lost 8 bases; unmatched junction nucleotides: 6. There are 14 residues in the CDR3. The V gene's germline CDR1 is MNHEY and CDR2 SVGAGI. CDR3: CASSLTGGADTIYF. In DNA form, the CDR3 reads TGTGCCAGCAGTTTAACAGGGGGCGCCGACACCATATATTTT.

This clone is categorized as medium-sized. This chain joins TRBV13 and TRBJ2-1; 9 nucleotides line up with TRBD2. The germline gives CDR1 PRHDT, CDR2 FYEKMQ (reference sequence). V lost 1 base, J lost 3 bases, and 7 bases stayed unmatched. The CDR3 has 17 residues. The CDR3 region is CASSLEGSGGLYNEQFF. In DNA, the CDR3 is TGTGCCAGCAGCTTAGAAGGTAGCGGGGGCCTCTACAATGAGCAGTTCTTC.

The chain recombines TRBV7-2 with TRBJ2-5; D not certain. V was clipped by 5 bases and J by 2 bases, with 6 bases between them. CDR1 and CDR2 from the germline V gene are SGHTA and FQGNSA. The CDR3 has 12 amino acids. DNA of the CDR3: TGTGCCAGCAGCCTAGGGCAAGAGACCCAGTACTTC. Its protein product is CASSLGQETQYF.